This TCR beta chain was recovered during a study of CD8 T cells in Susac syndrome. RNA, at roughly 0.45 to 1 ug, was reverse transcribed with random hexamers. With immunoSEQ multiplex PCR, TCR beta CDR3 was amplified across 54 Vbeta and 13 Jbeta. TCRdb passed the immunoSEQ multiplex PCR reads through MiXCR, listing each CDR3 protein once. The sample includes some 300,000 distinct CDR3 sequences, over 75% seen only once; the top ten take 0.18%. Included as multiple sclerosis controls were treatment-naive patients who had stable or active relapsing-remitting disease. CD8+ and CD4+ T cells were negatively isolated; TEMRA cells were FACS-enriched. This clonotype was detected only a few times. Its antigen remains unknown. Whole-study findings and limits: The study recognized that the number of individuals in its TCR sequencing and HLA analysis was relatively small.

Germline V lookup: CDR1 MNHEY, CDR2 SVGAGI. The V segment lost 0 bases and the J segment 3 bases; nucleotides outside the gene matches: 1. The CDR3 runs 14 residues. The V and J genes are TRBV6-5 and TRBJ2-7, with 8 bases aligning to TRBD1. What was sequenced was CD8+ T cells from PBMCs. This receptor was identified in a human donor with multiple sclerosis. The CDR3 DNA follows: TGTGCCAGCAGTTACTCCGACAGGGGCTACGAGCAGTACTTC. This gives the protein CASSYSDRGYEQYF.